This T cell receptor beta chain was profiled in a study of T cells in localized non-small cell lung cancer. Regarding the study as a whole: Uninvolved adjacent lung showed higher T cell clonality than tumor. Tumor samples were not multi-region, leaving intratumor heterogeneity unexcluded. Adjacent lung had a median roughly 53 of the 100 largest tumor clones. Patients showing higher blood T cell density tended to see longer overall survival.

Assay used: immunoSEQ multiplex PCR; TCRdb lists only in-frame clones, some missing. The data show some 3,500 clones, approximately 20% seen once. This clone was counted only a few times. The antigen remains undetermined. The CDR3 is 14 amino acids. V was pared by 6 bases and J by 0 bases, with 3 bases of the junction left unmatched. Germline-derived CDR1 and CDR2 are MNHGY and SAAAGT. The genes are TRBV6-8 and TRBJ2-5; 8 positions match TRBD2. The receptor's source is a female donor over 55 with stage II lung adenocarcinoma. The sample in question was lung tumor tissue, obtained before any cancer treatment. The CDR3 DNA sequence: TGTGCCAGCAGGGTAGCGGGGAACCAAGAGACCCAGTACTTC. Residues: CASRVAGNQETQYF.